What follows are 27 T cell receptor beta chains derived from one specimen sequenced in a study of T cells in Graves' hyperthyroidism and ophthalmopathy. Amplification of TCR beta CDR3 regions was performed using RNA transcripts as template. HTBI primers drove first-round RT-PCR of the TCR CDR3. TCRdb ran MiXCR on the multiplex PCR reads and lists one entry per CDR3 protein. The sample shows about 360,000 distinct CDR3 sequences, less than 15% of them seen only once. The sample comprised blood. The receptors stem from a woman between 18 and 30 years old with Graves' hyperthyroidism.

This clonotype turned up a few times. The V call is TRBV14, the J call TRBJ2-7, with D perhaps TRBD1 (5 bases). The CDR3 runs to 13 residues. V was cut by 1 base and J by 6 bases, with 10 bases left in between. Germline V gene lookup returns CDR1 SGHDN and CDR2 FVKESK. The CDR3 DNA reads as TGTGCCAGCAGCCAAGGGACACCTTCCGAGCAGTACTTC. Translation: CASSQGTPSEQYF.

This clonotype has at least ten counts. It may be a read error: a sequence one base away is much more abundant. The gene calls are TRBV2 and TRBJ2-3; 11 bases are shared with TRBD2. Germline assignment: CDR1 SNHLY and CDR2 FYNNEI. This CDR3 has 15 residues. The chain's CDR3 is CASSPGTSGTDAQYF. As DNA, the CDR3 is TGTGCCAGCAGTCCCGGGACTAGCGGCACAGATGCGCAGTATTTT.

This clonotype was observed many times. The chain has TRBV6-2 or TRBV6-3 and TRBJ2-2; TRBD2 is a possible D gene (5 bases). Between the trimmed V and J ends, which lost 3 bases and 5 bases, there was a span of 7 bases. The CDR3 covers 13 residues. The germline gives CDR1 MNHEY, CDR2 SVGEGT. CDR3 nucleotides: TGTGCCAGCAGTTATACGGGGACCGGGGAGCTGTTTTTT. The encoded protein is CASSYTGTGELFF.

This clonotype appeared many times. As DNA, the CDR3 is TGTGCCTGGAACAGGGGCCGTAATGAAAAACTGTTTTTT. This encodes CAWNRGRNEKLFF. This sequence joins TRBV30 and TRBJ1-4; TRBD1 aligns across 7 bases. CDR3 size: 13 residues. The trim removed 4 bases at V and 4 bases at J, leaving 3 bases unmatched. Germline CDR1 and CDR2: GTSNPN and SVGIG (reference sequence).

Ten or more counts support this clonotype. Sequence at one end of the junction differs from germline and may be a read error. The chain combines TRBV5-1 with TRBJ2-3; 7 nucleotides match TRBD2. The CDR3 sequence is 13 residues long. Germline V gives CDR1 SGHRS, CDR2 YFSETQ. The CDR3 spells CASSLSGADTQYF. CDR3 coding DNA: TGTGCCAGCAGTTTAAGCGGGGCAGATACGCAGTATTTT.

The rearrangement joins TRBV4-1 to TRBJ2-2; D possibly corresponds to TRBD2 (6 bases). Germline V CDR1 and CDR2: MGHRA, YSYEKL. The length of the CDR3 is 15 residues. V was cut by 0 bases and J by 7 bases, with 12 bases left in between. DNA of the CDR3: TGCGCCAGCAGCCAAGATCTCGGGACTGTCGGGGAGCTGTTTTTT. It specifies CASSQDLGTVGELFF.

This clonotype was seen many times. The V gene is TRBV4-1, the J gene TRBJ1-1, with a possible D match to TRBD1 (6 bases). CDR1 MGHRA and CDR2 YSYEKL come from the germline V gene. CDR3 size: 16 residues. Trimming shortened V by 1 base and J by 2 bases, and 14 bases separated the two germline ends. CDR3 sequence (DNA): TGCGCCAGCAGCCAAGGCGTGACAGGCTTAAACACTGAAGCTTTCTTT. Translated, it gives CASSQGVTGLNTEAFF.

The rearrangement joins TRBV28 to TRBJ2-3, with 12 nucleotides matching TRBD1. CDR1 is MDHEN, CDR2 SYDVKM, per germline. CDR3 length: 16 amino acids. Losses at the gene ends were 3 bases for V and 8 bases for J; bases not matched to a gene: 9. The CDR3 coding sequence is TGTGCCAGCAGTTTGTGGGGACAGGGGGCGCGCGGTACGCAGTATTTT. It codes for CASSLWGQGARGTQYF.

This clonotype came up many times. The V and J genes are TRBV25-1 and TRBJ1-1, with D perhaps TRBD1 (6 bases). Deletions cut 10 bases from V and 4 bases from J, with 22 bases between. CDR1 is MGHDK and CDR2 is SYGVNS in the germline V gene. The CDR3 length is 15 residues. The CDR3 region is CATSPWGALGTEAFF. CDR3 bases: TGTGCCACCTCCCCGTGGGGGGCCCTGGGCACTGAAGCTTTCTTT.

This clonotype came up many times. The rearrangement joins TRBV7-9 to TRBJ2-5; a possible D gene is TRBD2 (5 bases). The CDR3 runs 12 residues. V was pared by 6 bases and J by 3 bases, with 8 bases between. Per germline, CDR1 SEHNR and CDR2 FQNEAQ (reference sequence). The CDR3 coding sequence is TGTGCCAGCAGTAGCGAGGAAGAGACCCAGTACTTC. This encodes CASSSEEETQYF.

About this clonotype: A single base separates this from a much larger clone, so it may be a read error. V usage is TRBV7-9 and J usage is TRBJ2-1; weak D call: TRBD1 (6 bases). Germline CDR1 reads SEHNR; CDR2 reads FQNEAQ (reference sequence). The CDR3 spans 14 residues. CDR3 residues: CASSTGSSYNELFF. The CDR3 DNA reads TGTGCCAGCAGCACAGGGAGCTCCTACAATGAGCTGTTCTTC.

This clonotype was seen a few times. J is TRBJ2-5 and V is TRBV30; 13 bases match TRBD2. This CDR3 has 15 residues. Germline CDR1 and CDR2: GTSNPN and SVGIG (reference sequence). V lost 5 bases and J lost 2; bases outside the gene matches: 5. The CDR3 here is CAWSGLAGEQETQYF. CDR3 bases: TGTGCCTGGTCCGGACTAGCGGGAGAGCAAGAGACCCAGTACTTC.

This clonotype was counted a few times. This rearrangement joins TRBV19 to TRBJ1-2, with D tentatively TRBD1 (5 bases). V lost 8 bases, J lost 5 bases, and 18 bases lay in between. CDR1 LNHDA and CDR2 SQIVND come from the germline V gene (reference sequence). CDR3 length equals 14 residues. The CDR3, as DNA: TGTGCCAGTGCCCCGGGAAGGGGTTGGTATGGCTACACCTTC. It yields the protein CASAPGRGWYGYTF.

The sample holds many counts of this clonotype. This sequence joins TRBV5-1 and TRBJ2-3; no clear D. The CDR3 length is 14 residues. V dropped 2 bases and J dropped 1 base, with 8 bases sitting between them. Germline values: CDR1 SGHRS, CDR2 YFSETQ. CDR3 amino acids: CASSFGIGTDTQYF. The CDR3 nucleotides read TGCGCCAGCAGCTTCGGTATCGGCACAGATACGCAGTATTTT.

This clonotype was counted many times. The rearrangement joins TRBV20-1 to TRBJ1-5; the D is unclear. V was cut by 3 bases and J by 0 bases, with 9 bases left in between. The germline V gene encodes CDR1 DFQATT and CDR2 SNEGSKA (reference sequence). The CDR3 consists of 14 residues. The chain's CDR3 is CSASPQNSNQPQHF. CDR3 bases: TGCAGTGCTAGTCCACAGAATAGCAATCAGCCCCAGCATTTT.

The V gene is TRBV12-3 or TRBV12-4, the J gene TRBJ1-5, with 12 bases fitting TRBD1. Trimming took 5 bases from V and 5 from J; bases not matched to a gene: 10. This CDR3 comprises 17 residues. CDR3 coding DNA: TGTGCCAGCAGTCCCGCCCGGGACAGGGGGCCCCATCAGCCCCAGCATTTT. This sequence encodes CASSPARDRGPHQPQHF.

V and J are TRBV4-1 and TRBJ2-3, with TRBD2 identical over 10 bases. This CDR3 is built from 19 residues. Germline V gives CDR1 MGHRA, CDR2 YSYEKL. J lost 5 bases, V lost 2 bases, and 16 bases had no gene match. The DNA of the CDR3 is TGCGCCAGCAGCCAACGCAAATCTCTCGGGACTAGCGATAAAGATACGCAGTATTTT. It is translated as CASSQRKSLGTSDKDTQYF.

In the case of this clonotype: One end of the junction fails to match germline, which may point to a read error. The V and J genes are TRBV7-9 and TRBJ2-2, with 7 nucleotides matching TRBD1. The CDR3 is 13 amino acids. The germline gives CDR1 SEHNR, CDR2 FQNEAQ (reference sequence). CDR3 region: CASSSVPGQSLLF. As DNA, the CDR3 is TGTGCCAGCAGCTCCGTCCCGGGACAGTCTTTACTTTTT.

This clonotype was seen ten or more times. This chain connects TRBV28 to TRBJ1-1; unclear D gene. V lost 4 bases and J 11 bases, leaving 11 bases between the germline ends. CDR1 is MDHEN, CDR2 SYDVKM, per germline. The CDR3 consists of 11 residues. The CDR3 reads CASSYSLDAFF. For the CDR3, the DNA is TGTGCCAGCAGTTACAGTCTAGACGCTTTCTTT.

This clonotype was counted ten times or more. The chain employs TRBV24-1 and TRBJ2-1; 8 nucleotides agree with TRBD1. In germline, CDR1 is KGHDR, CDR2 SFDVKD. The CDR3 extends over 18 amino acids. V shed 9 bases, J shed 0 bases, and the junction held 15 bases outside the gene matches. CDR3 sequence: CATQTGTGVLSSYNEQFF. As DNA, the CDR3 is TGTGCCACCCAGACCGGGACAGGTGTCTTAAGCTCCTACAATGAGCAGTTCTTC.

This clonotype was detected a few times. V gene TRBV4-1 combines with J gene TRBJ1-5, with a possible D match to TRBD1 (5 bases). CDR3 length: 14 residues. CDR1 and CDR2 (germline): MGHRA, YSYEKL. V lost 2 bases and J lost 8, with 13 bases in between. For the CDR3, the DNA is TGCGCCAGCAGCCAACGGGACTCGGCGGAGCCCCAGCATTTT. This codes for CASSQRDSAEPQHF.

This clonotype came up many times. The chain uses TRBV14 and TRBJ2-1; 15 positions match TRBD2. The junction had 2 bases not matched to a gene; V was cut back by 1 base and J by 7 bases. The CDR3 length is 16 residues. CDR1 and CDR2 (germline): SGHDN, FVKESK. CDR3 protein: CASSQGTSGRDNEQFF. DNA for the CDR3: TGTGCCAGCAGCCAAGGGACTAGCGGGAGGGATAATGAGCAGTTCTTC. The whole variable domain, filled in from reference TRBV14 and TRBJ2-1, reads EAGVTQFPSHSVIEKGQTVTLRCDPISGHDNLYWYRRVMGKEIKFLLHFVKESKQDESGMPNNRFLAERTGGTYSTLKVQPAELEDSGVYFCASSQGTSGRDNEQFFGPGTRLTVL.

The sample holds many counts of this clonotype. The chain is built from TRBV24-1 and TRBJ1-5; TRBD1 aligns across 8 bases. The CDR3 runs 12 residues. V lost 10 bases to trimming and J lost 2 bases; unmatched junction nucleotides: 0. In germline, CDR1 is KGHDR, CDR2 SFDVKD. Here the CDR3 DNA reads TGTGCCACACAGGGGGGCAATCAGCCCCAGCATTTT. Translated, it gives CATQGGNQPQHF.

Concerning this clonotype itself: This may stem from a read error, because a much larger clone lies one nucleotide away. This chain connects TRBV7-9 to TRBJ2-3; the match to TRBD2 covers 9 bases. This CDR3 region has 16 residues. CDR1 and CDR2 from the germline V gene are SEHNR and FQNEAQ (reference sequence). The CDR3 DNA reads TGTGCCGGCAGCTGGGCCAGCGGGGGGTGGTCAGATACGCAGTATTTT. Translating it yields CAGSWASGGWSDTQYF.

With respect to this clonotype: A much larger clone is a single base away; this may be a read error. The chain employs TRBV2 and TRBJ1-4; D perhaps matches TRBD1 (5 bases). Germline lookup yields CDR1 SNHLY and CDR2 FYNNEI. The CDR3 runs to 15 residues. CDR3 sequence (DNA): TGTGCCAGCAGTAGGGCCCAGGGTAGGAGTGAAAAACTGCCTTTT. It is translated as CASSRAQGRSEKLPF.

This clonotype was seen a handful of times. The rearrangement links TRBV12-3 or TRBV12-4 to TRBJ2-2; tentatively, D is TRBD1 (6 bases). This CDR3 is built from 17 residues. Between the trimmed V and J ends, which lost 2 bases and 5 bases, there was a span of 18 bases. DNA of the CDR3: TGTGCCAGCAGTTTAATACCCCTGCAGGGGAGAACCGGGGAGCTGTTTTTT. Amino acid sequence: CASSLIPLQGRTGELFF.

This clonotype has ten or more counts. This chain links TRBV7-9 with TRBJ2-1; the match to TRBD2 covers 12 bases. J was trimmed by 10 bases and V by 4 bases; bases with no gene match: 11. The germline V gene encodes CDR1 SEHNR and CDR2 FQNEAQ (reference sequence). This CDR3 is 16 amino acids long. DNA for the CDR3: TGTGCCAGCAGCTCGCAGACTAGCGGGGGTTTCGGGGAGCAGTTCTTC. Translating gives CASSSQTSGGFGEQFF.